This T cell receptor beta chain was observed in a study of Graves' ophthalmopathy and Graves' hyperthyroidism. Findings and limits, study-wide: The model achieved 55% to 71% sensitivity and approximately 74% specificity for ophthalmopathy progression. In blood, most expanded thyroid clonotypes above 0.001 frequency were also detected.

Trimming removed 4 bases from V and 3 bases from J; junction bases left unmatched: 1. CDR1 and CDR2 from the germline V gene are KGHDR and SFDVKD. There are 13 residues in the CDR3. The table lists this clonotype with many counts. The antigen remains undetermined. CDR3 regions of TCR beta were amplified from RNA transcripts. First-round RT-PCR relied on HTBI primers, and a second-round multiplex PCR came next. MiXCR, run by TCRdb on the multiplex PCR reads, gives a single entry per CDR3 protein. The sample carries some 410,000 distinct CDR3 sequences, approximately 21% recorded once. The sequenced sample was peripheral blood. V and J are TRBV24-1 and TRBJ2-7, with 8 bases that match TRBD2. This clonotype originated in a woman aged 18-30 years with stable Graves' hyperthyroidism. CDR3 in amino acids: CATSDGTSYEQYF. CDR3 sequence (DNA): TGTGCCACCAGTGACGGGACTAGCTACGAGCAGTACTTC.